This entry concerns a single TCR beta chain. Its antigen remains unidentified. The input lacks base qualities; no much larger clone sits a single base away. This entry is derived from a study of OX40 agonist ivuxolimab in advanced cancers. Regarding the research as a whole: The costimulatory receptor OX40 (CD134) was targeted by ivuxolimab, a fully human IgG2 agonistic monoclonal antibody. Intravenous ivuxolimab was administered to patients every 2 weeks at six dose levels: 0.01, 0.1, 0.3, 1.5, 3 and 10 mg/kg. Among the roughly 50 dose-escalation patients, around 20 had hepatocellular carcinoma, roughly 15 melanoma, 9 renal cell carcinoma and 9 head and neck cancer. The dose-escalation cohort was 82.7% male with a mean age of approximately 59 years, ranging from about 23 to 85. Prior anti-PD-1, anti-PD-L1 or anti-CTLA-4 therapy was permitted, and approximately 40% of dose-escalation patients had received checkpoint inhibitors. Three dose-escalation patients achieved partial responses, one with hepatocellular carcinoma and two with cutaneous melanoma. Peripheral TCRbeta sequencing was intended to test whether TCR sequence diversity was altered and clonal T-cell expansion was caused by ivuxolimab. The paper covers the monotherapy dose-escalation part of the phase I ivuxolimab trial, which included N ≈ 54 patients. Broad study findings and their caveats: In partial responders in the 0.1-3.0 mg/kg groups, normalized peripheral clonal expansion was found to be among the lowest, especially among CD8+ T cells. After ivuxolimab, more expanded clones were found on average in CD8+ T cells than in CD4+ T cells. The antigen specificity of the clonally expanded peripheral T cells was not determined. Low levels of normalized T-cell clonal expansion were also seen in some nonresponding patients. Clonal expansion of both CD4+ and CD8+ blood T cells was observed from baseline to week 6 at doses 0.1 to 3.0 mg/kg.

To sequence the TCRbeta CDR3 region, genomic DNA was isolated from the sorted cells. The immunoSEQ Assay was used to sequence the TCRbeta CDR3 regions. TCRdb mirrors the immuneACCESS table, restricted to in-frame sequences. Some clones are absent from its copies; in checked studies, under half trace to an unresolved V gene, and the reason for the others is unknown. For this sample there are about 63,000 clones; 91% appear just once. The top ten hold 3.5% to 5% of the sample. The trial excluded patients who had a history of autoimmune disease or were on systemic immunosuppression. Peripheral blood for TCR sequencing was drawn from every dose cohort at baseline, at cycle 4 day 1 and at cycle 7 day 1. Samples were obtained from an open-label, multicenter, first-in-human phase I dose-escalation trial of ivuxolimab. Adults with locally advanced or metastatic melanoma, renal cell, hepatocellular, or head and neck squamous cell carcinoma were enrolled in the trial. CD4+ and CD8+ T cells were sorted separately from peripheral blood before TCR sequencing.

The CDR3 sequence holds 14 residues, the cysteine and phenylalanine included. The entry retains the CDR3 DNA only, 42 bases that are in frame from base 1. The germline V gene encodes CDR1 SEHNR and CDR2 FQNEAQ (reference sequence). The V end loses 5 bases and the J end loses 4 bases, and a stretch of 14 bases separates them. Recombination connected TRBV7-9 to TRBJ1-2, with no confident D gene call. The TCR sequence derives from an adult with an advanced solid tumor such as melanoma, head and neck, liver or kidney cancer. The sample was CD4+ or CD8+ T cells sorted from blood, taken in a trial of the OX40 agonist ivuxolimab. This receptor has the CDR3 CASSPGIGSYGYTF. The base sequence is TGTGCCAGCAGCCCTGGGATAGGCTCCTATGGCTACACCTTC.